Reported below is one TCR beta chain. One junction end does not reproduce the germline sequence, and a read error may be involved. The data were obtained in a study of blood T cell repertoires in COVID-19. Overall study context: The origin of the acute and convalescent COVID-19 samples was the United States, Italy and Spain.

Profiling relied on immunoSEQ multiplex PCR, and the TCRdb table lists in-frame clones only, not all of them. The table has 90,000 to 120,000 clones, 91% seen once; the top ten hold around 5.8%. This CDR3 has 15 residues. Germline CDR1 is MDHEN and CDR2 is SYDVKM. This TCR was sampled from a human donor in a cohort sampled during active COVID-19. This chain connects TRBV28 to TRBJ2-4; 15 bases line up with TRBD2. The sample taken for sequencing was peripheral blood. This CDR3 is CASSLYYGTSGRYEF. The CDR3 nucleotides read TGTGCCAGCAGTTTATATTACGGGACTAGCGGGAGGTATGAGTTC.